These 29 T cell receptor beta chains were all obtained from the same sample, sequenced in a study of blood T cell repertoires in COVID-19. Clones were sequenced by immunoSEQ multiplex PCR, and TCRdb holds only the in-frame ones, with some missing. The table shows about 99,000 clones, with 84% occurring only once. The specimen sequenced was peripheral blood. The receptors here all came from a man between 65 and 79 years old with active or convalescent COVID-19.

This chain joins TRBV28 and TRBJ2-1; D remains unclear. V lost 2 bases to trimming and J lost 5 bases, with 10 bases between them. The length of the CDR3 is 14 residues. CDR1 is MDHEN, CDR2 SYDVKM, per germline. The CDR3 is CASSLPPLNNEQFF. For the CDR3, the DNA is TGTGCCAGCAGTTTACCCCCTTTAAACAATGAGCAGTTCTTC. Drawing the rest from reference TRBV28 and TRBJ2-1, the complete variable domain is DVKVTQSSRYLVKRTGEKVFLECVQDMDHENMFWYRQDPGLGLRLIYFSYDVKMKEKGDIPEGYSVSREKKERFSLILESASTNQTSMYLCASSLPPLNNEQFFGPGTRLTVL.

The rearrangement joins TRBV2 to TRBJ1-6, with D possibly being TRBD1 (5 bases). Germline CDR1 SNHLY, CDR2 FYNNEI. This CDR3 region has 14 residues. The germline V and J ends were trimmed by 4 bases and 7 bases, with 11 bases remaining between them. CDR3 protein: CASSVARGNSPLHF. CDR3 bases: TGTGCCAGCAGTGTAGCCCGGGGGAATTCACCCCTCCACTTT.

This chain connects TRBV28 to TRBJ2-3, with TRBD2 identical over 9 bases. V lost 2 bases, J lost 1 base, and 1 base stayed unmatched. The CDR3 runs 15 residues. Germline CDR1 reads MDHEN; CDR2 reads SYDVKM. The CDR3 nucleotides are TGTGCCAGCAGTTTAGGCGGGGGGGGCACAGATACGCAGTATTTT. Amino acid sequence: CASSLGGGGTDTQYF.

The chain couples TRBV6-5 to TRBJ2-3, with D possibly matching TRBD2 (6 bases). CDR3 length: 15 residues. V lost 2 bases and J 2 bases, leaving 11 bases between the germline ends. Germline CDR1 and CDR2: MNHEY and SVGAGI. CDR3: CASSYAGPPTDTQYF. The CDR3 DNA reads as TGTGCCAGCAGTTACGCGGGACCACCCACAGATACGCAGTATTTT.

The chain is built from TRBV21-1 and TRBJ2-3; the DNA was not used to check the table's D call, TRBD2. TRBV21-1 is recorded as a pseudogene. There are 18 residues in the CDR3. The CDR3 region has the DNA TGTGCCAGCAGCAAAGGGGCTAGCGGGGGGCGAGGTACAGATACGCAGTATTTT. Translation: CASSKGASGGRGTDTQYF.

The count of this clone is one. This chain joins TRBV24-1 and TRBJ1-4; D not resolved. Between the trimmed V and J ends, which lost 7 bases and 3 bases, there was a span of 8 bases. Germline CDR1 is KGHDR and CDR2 is SFDVKD. The CDR3 loop spans 13 amino acids. As DNA, the CDR3 is TGTGCCACCAGGTCGGGTCCTAATGAAAAACTGTTTTTT. Translating gives CATRSGPNEKLFF.

V usage is TRBV11-2 and J usage is TRBJ2-5; 7 nucleotides match TRBD2. The CDR3 runs to 15 residues. CDR1 and CDR2 (germline): SGHAT, FQNNGV. The V gene end was trimmed by 1 base and the J gene end by 5 bases; junction bases not matched to a gene: 7. The CDR3 nucleotides are TGTGCCAGCAGCTTAGGCCTAGCGGAGGAGGAGACCCAGTACTTC. Protein product: CASSLGLAEEETQYF.

The genes are TRBV2 and TRBJ2-2; 8 nucleotides align to TRBD1. The ends lost 6 bases at V and 1 base at J; junction bases unmatched: 4. Germline CDR1 SNHLY, CDR2 FYNNEI. This CDR3 contains 15 residues. The CDR3 DNA reads TGTGCCAGCAGACCCGGGACAGGGAACACCGGGGAGCTGTTTTTT. This codes for CASRPGTGNTGELFF.

This chain links TRBV2 with TRBJ1-1; TRBD1 matches at 7 bases. Trimming removed 6 bases from V and 5 bases from J; junction bases left unmatched: 3. The CDR3 sequence is 12 residues long. Germline-derived CDR1 and CDR2 are SNHLY and FYNNEI. The CDR3 sequence: CASRAGGTEAFF. The CDR3, as DNA: TGTGCCAGCAGGGCAGGGGGGACTGAAGCTTTCTTT.

The chain uses TRBV5-4 and TRBJ2-1, with 11 positions matching TRBD1. The germline V gene encodes CDR1 SGHNT and CDR2 YYREEE (reference sequence). Trimming at V came to 0 bases and at J to 10 bases, leaving 6 bases not matched to a gene. This CDR3 region has 15 residues. The CDR3 DNA is TGTGCCAGCAGCTTGGCTGGACAGGGGGCTCGGGAGCAGTTCTTC. Protein sequence: CASSLAGQGAREQFF. Full variable domain (missing parts from reference TRBV5-4 and TRBJ2-1): ETGVTQSPTHLIKTRGQQVTLRCSSQSGHNTVSWYQQALGQGPQFIFQYYREEENGRGNFPPRFSGLQFPNYSSELNVNALELDDSALYLCASSLAGQGAREQFFGPGTRLTVL.

This chain connects TRBV7-6 to TRBJ1-6; 7 bases agree with TRBD1. The CDR3 has 15 amino acids. J gave up 8 bases and V 2 bases, and 6 bases lay outside the gene matches. Germline CDR1 reads SGHVS; CDR2 reads FNYEAQ. For the CDR3, the DNA is TGTGCCAGCAGCTTATCAAGGGGGCGTGATTCACCCCTCCACTTT. Encoded protein: CASSLSRGRDSPLHF.

The gene calls are TRBV19 and TRBJ1-4; 11 bases align to TRBD1. Germline lookup yields CDR1 LNHDA and CDR2 SQIVND (reference sequence). The CDR3 runs to 16 residues. Trimming took 4 bases from V and 4 from J; bases not matched to a gene: 5. The CDR3 reads CASSTWTGGLNEKLFF. As DNA, the CDR3 is TGTGCCAGTAGTACATGGACAGGGGGCCTTAATGAAAAACTGTTTTTT.

The chain combines TRBV7-9 with TRBJ2-5; weak D call: TRBD2 (5 bases). Germline V lookup: CDR1 SEHNR, CDR2 FQNEAQ (reference sequence). This CDR3 has 15 residues. V lost 3 bases to trimming and J lost 4 bases, with 15 bases between them. The DNA for the CDR3 is TGTGCCAGCAGCTTGATCCCCGGGGTAGCAGAGACCCAGTACTTC. This translates into CASSLIPGVAETQYF.

The chain has TRBV4-1 and TRBJ2-7, with 9 bases matching TRBD2. V lost 1 base to trimming and J lost 3 bases; unmatched junction nucleotides: 13. The CDR3 is 18 amino acids. Per the germline V gene, CDR1 is MGHRA and CDR2 is YSYEKL. CDR3 sequence reads: CASSQGIAGDLFVYEQYF. The CDR3 bases are TGCGCCAGCAGCCAAGGAATAGCGGGGGATCTTTTCGTCTACGAGCAGTACTTC.

J is TRBJ1-2 and V is TRBV12-3 or TRBV12-4; 8 bases agree with TRBD1. V trimming: 4 bases; J trimming: 4 bases; junction bases outside the gene matches: 2. The CDR3 sequence is 13 residues long. CDR3 sequence: CASSYGQGYGYTF. The CDR3 DNA reads as TGTGCCAGCAGTTATGGACAGGGCTATGGCTACACCTTC.

V and J are TRBV5-6 and TRBJ2-1; 8 bases are a match to TRBD2. Germline CDR1 and CDR2: SGHDT and YYEEEE. Trimming cost V 0 bases and J 6 bases; bases outside gene matches: 5. This CDR3 spans 15 amino acids. CDR3 loop: CASSLDGGAINEQFF. In nucleotides, the CDR3 is TGTGCCAGCAGCTTGGACGGGGGGGCCATCAATGAGCAGTTCTTC. The full variable domain, in which reference TRBV5-6 and TRBJ2-1 provide the parts outside the CDR3, is DAGVTQSPTHLIKTRGQQVTLRCSPKSGHDTVSWYQQALGQGPQFIFQYYEEEERQRGNFPDRFSGHQFPNYSSELNVNALLLGDSALYLCASSLDGGAINEQFFGPGTRLTVL.

This chain connects TRBV30 to TRBJ1-2; 11 bases align to TRBD1. This CDR3 is built from 14 residues. The trim removed 3 bases at V and 8 bases at J, leaving 8 bases unmatched. Germline-derived CDR1 and CDR2 are GTSNPN and SVGIG (reference sequence). The CDR3 loop is CAWSDPGTGGGYTF. CDR3 in DNA: TGTGCCTGGAGCGACCCCGGGACAGGGGGAGGCTACACCTTC.

The chain combines TRBV10-3 with TRBJ2-1; 11 positions match TRBD1. Germline values: CDR1 ENHRY, CDR2 SYGVKD. Unmatched junction bases numbered 10, after V lost 3 bases and J lost 6 bases. This CDR3 is built from 17 residues. CDR3 DNA sequence: TGTGCCATCAGTGACTACCCCCCGGACAGGGGGCGCAATGAGCAGTTCTTC. Its translation: CAISDYPPDRGRNEQFF.

V gene TRBV5-8 combines with J gene TRBJ2-1; TRBD1 aligns across 7 bases. Germline V gene sequence: CDR1 SGHTS, CDR2 YDEGEE. V shed 4 bases and J 2 bases; nucleotides not matched to a gene: 9. There are 16 residues in the CDR3. The CDR3 DNA sequence: TGTGCCAGCAGCGCCCGGACAGGTCGTGCCTACAATGAGCAGTTCTTC. Residues: CASSARTGRAYNEQFF.

The V and J genes are TRBV5-1 and TRBJ1-6, with D possibly TRBD1 on 5 matching bases. The CDR3 consists of 15 residues. With 0 bases removed from V and 9 bases from J, the gap between germline ends came to 13 bases. The germline V gene encodes CDR1 SGHRS and CDR2 YFSETQ. Here the CDR3 reads CASSLAAGQGSPLHF. In nucleotides, the CDR3 is TGCGCCAGCAGCTTGGCAGCGGGCCAGGGTTCACCCCTCCACTTT.

This chain joins TRBV5-4 and TRBJ1-2, with a tentative D call TRBD1 (6 bases). Per germline, CDR1 SGHNT and CDR2 YYREEE (reference sequence). V shed 3 bases and J shed 8 bases, with 26 bases lying between them. The CDR3 totals 17 residues. The CDR3 reads CASSYAAGAGVLSGYTF. The CDR3 DNA reads as TGTGCCAGCAGCTATGCGGCGGGGGCGGGAGTTTTAAGCGGCTACACCTTC. The whole variable domain, filled in from reference TRBV5-4 and TRBJ1-2, reads ETGVTQSPTHLIKTRGQQVTLRCSSQSGHNTVSWYQQALGQGPQFIFQYYREEENGRGNFPPRFSGLQFPNYSSELNVNALELDDSALYLCASSYAAGAGVLSGYTFGSGTRLTVV.

This chain joins TRBV7-6 and TRBJ2-5; D may be TRBD1 (6 bases). The CDR3 is made up of 13 amino acids. The ends were cut back, 5 bases at V and 4 bases at J, with 11 bases in the middle. Germline V gives CDR1 SGHVS, CDR2 FNYEAQ. Here the CDR3 DNA reads TGTGCCAGCAGCCCAGGACAGTCAGAGACCCAGTACTTC. The encoded protein is CASSPGQSETQYF.

The sample holds one count of this clone. CDR3 nucleotide sequence: TGTGCCTGGAGCCGCGGGACCCGGGGCACTGAAGCTTTCTTT. This codes for CAWSRGTRGTEAFF. The chain carries TRBV30 and TRBJ1-1; D may be TRBD1 (5 bases). V was clipped by 3 bases and J by 4 bases, with 15 bases between them. CDR3 size: 14 residues. Germline loops: CDR1 GTSNPN, CDR2 SVGIG (reference sequence).

The rearrangement uses TRBV6-5 and TRBJ1-1; 9 bases agree with TRBD1. CDR1 and CDR2 from the germline V gene are MNHEY and SVGAGI. CDR3 size: 15 residues. The trim removed 2 bases at V and 6 bases at J, leaving 7 bases unmatched. CDR3 residues: CASSYTNRGRAEAFF. DNA for the CDR3: TGTGCCAGCAGTTACACAAACAGGGGGCGAGCTGAAGCTTTCTTT.

This clone was observed once. The chain is built from TRBV28 and TRBJ1-2, with D maybe TRBD1 (5 bases). CDR1 and CDR2 (germline): MDHEN, SYDVKM. The CDR3 is 12 residues long. Between the trimmed V and J ends, which lost 5 bases and 7 bases, there was a span of 11 bases. CDR3 coding DNA: TGTGCCAGCAGTATGGTGGGGGGTGGCTACACCTTC. It specifies CASSMVGGGYTF.

This clone has only a few counts. V usage is TRBV5-4 and J usage is TRBJ1-1, with D possibly matching TRBD1 (5 bases). Trimming shortened V by 5 bases and J by 1 base, and 12 bases separated the two germline ends. CDR1 is SGHNT and CDR2 is YYREEE in the germline V gene (reference sequence). The CDR3 runs to 14 residues. The CDR3, as DNA: TGTGCCAGCAGGGGGCCGGAAGGGAACACTGAAGCTTTCTTT. Residues: CASRGPEGNTEAFF.

J is TRBJ2-5 and V is TRBV7-3, with D perhaps TRBD1 (5 bases). Deletions cut 2 bases from V and 5 bases from J, with 15 bases between. CDR1 is SGHTA, CDR2 FQGTGA, per germline. The CDR3 runs 15 residues. CDR3 in DNA: TGTGCCAGCAGCTTATTCGGGCAGGGTGGCGAGACCCAGTACTTC. Encoded protein: CASSLFGQGGETQYF.

This clone was found a few times. The CDR3 DNA reads as TGTGCCAGCAGCTCAACCGGGGACTACCGAATCACAGATACGCAGTATTTT. It translates to CASSSTGDYRITDTQYF. J is TRBJ2-3 and V is TRBV7-8, with 7 positions matching TRBD2. The V gene end was trimmed by 4 bases and the J gene end by 2 bases; junction bases not matched to a gene: 12. Germline V lookup: CDR1 SGHVS, CDR2 FQNEAQ. CDR3 length: 17 residues.

The rearrangement uses TRBV30 and TRBJ1-3; 12 nucleotides line up with TRBD1. Germline V gene lookup returns CDR1 GTSNPN and CDR2 SVGIG (reference sequence). V shed 4 bases, J shed 4 bases, and the junction held 5 bases outside the gene matches. The CDR3 totals 15 residues. The CDR3 nucleotides are TGTGCCTGGACCGGGACAGGGGGCGCGGGAAACACCATATATTTT. Translated, it gives CAWTGTGGAGNTIYF.